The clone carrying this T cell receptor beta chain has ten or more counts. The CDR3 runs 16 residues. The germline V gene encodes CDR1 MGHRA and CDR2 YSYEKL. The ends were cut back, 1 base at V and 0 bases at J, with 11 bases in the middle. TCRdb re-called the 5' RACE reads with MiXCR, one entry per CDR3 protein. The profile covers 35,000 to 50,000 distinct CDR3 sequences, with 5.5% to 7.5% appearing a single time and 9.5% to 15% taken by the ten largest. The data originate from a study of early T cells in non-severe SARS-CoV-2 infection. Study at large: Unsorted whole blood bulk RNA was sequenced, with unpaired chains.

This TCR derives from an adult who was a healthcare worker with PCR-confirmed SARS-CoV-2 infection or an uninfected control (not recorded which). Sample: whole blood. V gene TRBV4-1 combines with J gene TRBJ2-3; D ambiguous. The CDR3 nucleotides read TGCGCCAGCAGCCAAGTTGGAAGGACGAGCACAGATACGCAGTATTTT. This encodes CASSQVGRTSTDTQYF.